The rows below give T cell receptor beta chains drawn from one sample of a study of shared clonotypes between healthy human individuals. Profiling relied on immunoSEQ multiplex PCR, and the TCRdb table lists in-frame clones only, not all of them. The sample has over a million clones; under 80% are singletons. What was sequenced was memory CD4+ T cells sorted from blood. The receptors shown here come from a man aged 18 to 29 in good health. CDR3s include the opening cysteine and the closing phenylalanine or tryptophan. The D gene is left open where the match is weak. Not all rows give a size; the values are once, few, many and, for expanded clones, a class.

>TRBV28|TRBJ1-5|.|.
CASSFDSNQPQHF
TGTGCCAGCAGTTTTGACAGCAATCAGCCCCAGCATTTT
>TRBV4-1|TRBJ1-3|.|few
CASSQDFNSWGSGNTIYF
TGCGCCAGCAGCCAAGATTTTAACAGTTGGGGGTCTGGAAACACCATATATTTT
>TRBV19|TRBJ2-2|.|.
CASSPEYTGELFF
TGTGCCAGTAGTCCAGAGTACACCGGGGAGCTGTTTTTT
>TRBV2|TRBJ1-2|.|.
CASSDPTRGYTF
TGTGCCAGCAGTGACCCGACTAGGGGCTACACCTTC
>TRBV27|TRBJ1-5|TRBD1|.
CASSLSMPRGMGQGNVNQPQHF
TGTGCCAGCAGTTTATCGATGCCCCGCGGAATGGGACAGGGGAACGTCAATCAGCCCCAGCATTTT
>TRBV11-2|TRBJ2-3|TRBD2|.
CASSRAGGPADTQYF
TGTGCCAGCAGCCGGGCGGGGGGGCCGGCAGATACGCAGTATTTT
>TRBV29-1|TRBJ1-4|.|.
CSVEALLAGGSGKLFF
TGCAGCGTTGAAGCCCTTCTAGCGGGAGGTTCAGGGAAACTGTTTTTT
>TRBV2|TRBJ2-1|TRBD1|.
CAIGQAGGNEQFF
TGTGCCATAGGACAGGCTGGGGGCAATGAGCAGTTCTTC
>TRBV14|TRBJ1-1|.|many
CASSQGSLQAFF
TGTGCCAGCAGCCAAGGCAGCCTTCAGGCTTTCTTT
>TRBV7-2|TRBJ1-4|TRBD1|.
CASSRDRGKLFF
TGTGCCAGCAGCCGTGACAGGGGGAAACTGTTTTTT
>TRBV19|TRBJ2-4|.|.
CASSIDRDTSKNIQYF
TGTGCCAGTAGTATAGACCGGGACACCTCCAAAAACATTCAGTACTTC
>TRBV25-1|TRBJ1-1|.|.
CASSEYREGQAFF
TGTGCCAGCAGTGAATATAGGGAGGGCCAAGCTTTCTTT
>TRBV13|TRBJ2-7|TRBD1|.
CASSITGAWPVYEQYF
TGTGCCAGCAGCATCACAGGGGCCTGGCCCGTCTACGAGCAGTACTTC
>TRBV7-9|TRBJ2-7|.|few
CASSYVGNEQYF
TGTGCCAGCAGCTACGTTGGCAACGAGCAGTACTTC